This T cell receptor (beta chain) appears in the sequencing data of a study of CD8 T cells in ankylosing spondylitis. Study-level findings and limits: Clones tied to disease were said to be significantly enriched in matched ankylosing spondylitis synovial fluid. Some motif variants had been reported before (in reactive arthritis synovial fluid and blood). Apparently characteristic of ankylosing spondylitis blood was a TCR beta motif (about 8 highly homologous variants).

This clonotype was seen at least ten times. Its antigen is as yet unknown. Deletions cut 3 bases from V and 1 base from J, with 7 bases between. The CDR3 is made up of 14 amino acids. TCRdb itself ran the 5' RACE reads through MiXCR, one entry per CDR3 protein. The sample carries under 150,000 distinct CDR3 sequences, 9.3% recorded once. The sequence was obtained from a male donor with ankylosing spondylitis or in good health (not recorded which). What was sequenced was blood, either unsorted or a sorted T cell fraction (not recorded which). J is TRBJ1-5 and V is TRBV12-3 or TRBV12-4; D is unclear. The DNA for the CDR3 is TGTGCCAGCAGTTTTGGTTCCAGCAATCAGCCCCAGCATTTT. Encoded protein: CASSFGSSNQPQHF.